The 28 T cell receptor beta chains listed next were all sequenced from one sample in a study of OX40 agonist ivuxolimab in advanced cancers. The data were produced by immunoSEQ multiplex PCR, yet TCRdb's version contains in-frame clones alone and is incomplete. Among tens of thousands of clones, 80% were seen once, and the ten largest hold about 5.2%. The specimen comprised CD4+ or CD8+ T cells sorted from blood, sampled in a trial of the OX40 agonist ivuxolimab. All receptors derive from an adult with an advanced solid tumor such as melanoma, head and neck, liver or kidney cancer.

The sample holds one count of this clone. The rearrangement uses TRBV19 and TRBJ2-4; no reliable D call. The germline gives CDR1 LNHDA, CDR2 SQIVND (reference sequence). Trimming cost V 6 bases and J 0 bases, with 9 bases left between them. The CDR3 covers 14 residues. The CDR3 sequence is CASRPDPAKNIQYF. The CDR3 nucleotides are TGTGCCAGTAGGCCTGACCCAGCCAAAAACATTCAGTACTTC.

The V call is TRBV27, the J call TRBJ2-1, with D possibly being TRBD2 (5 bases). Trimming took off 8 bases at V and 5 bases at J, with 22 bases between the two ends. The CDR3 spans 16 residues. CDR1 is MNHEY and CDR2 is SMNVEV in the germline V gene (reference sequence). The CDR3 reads CASAPRGTLTHNEQFF. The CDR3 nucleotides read TGTGCCAGCGCCCCCCGGGGAACCTTAACTCACAATGAGCAGTTCTTC.

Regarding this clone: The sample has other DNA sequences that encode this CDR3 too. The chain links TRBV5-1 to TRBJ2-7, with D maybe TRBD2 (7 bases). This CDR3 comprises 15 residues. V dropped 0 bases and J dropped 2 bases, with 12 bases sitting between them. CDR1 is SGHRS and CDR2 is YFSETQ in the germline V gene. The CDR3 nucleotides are TGCGCCAGCAGCTTGGCCGGGGGGCACACCTACGAGCAGTACTTC. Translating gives CASSLAGGHTYEQYF.

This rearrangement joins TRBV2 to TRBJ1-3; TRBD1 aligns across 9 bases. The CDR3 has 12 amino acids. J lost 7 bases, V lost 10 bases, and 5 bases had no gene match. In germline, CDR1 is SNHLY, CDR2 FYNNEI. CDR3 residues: CATSDRGNTIYF. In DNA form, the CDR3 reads TGTGCCACCTCCGACAGGGGGAACACCATATATTTT.

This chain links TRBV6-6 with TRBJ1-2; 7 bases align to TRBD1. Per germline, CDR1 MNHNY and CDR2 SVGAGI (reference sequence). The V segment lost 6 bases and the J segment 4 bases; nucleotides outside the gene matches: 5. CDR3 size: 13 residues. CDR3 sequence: CASRLGQFYGYTF. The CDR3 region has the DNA TGTGCCAGCAGGTTGGGACAGTTCTATGGCTACACCTTC.

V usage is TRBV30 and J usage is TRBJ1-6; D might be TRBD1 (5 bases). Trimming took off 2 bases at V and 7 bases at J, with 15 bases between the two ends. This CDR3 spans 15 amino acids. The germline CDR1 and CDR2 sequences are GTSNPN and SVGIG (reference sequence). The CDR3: CAWSLRGWRNSPLHF. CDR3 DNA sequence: TGTGCCTGGAGTTTGAGGGGTTGGAGGAATTCACCCCTCCACTTT. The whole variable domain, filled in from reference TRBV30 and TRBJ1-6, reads SQTIHQWPATLVQPVGSPLSLECTVEGTSNPNLYWYRQAAGRGLQLLFYSVGIGQISSEVPQNLSASRPQDRQFILSSKKLLLSDSGFYLCAWSLRGWRNSPLHFGNGTRLTVT.

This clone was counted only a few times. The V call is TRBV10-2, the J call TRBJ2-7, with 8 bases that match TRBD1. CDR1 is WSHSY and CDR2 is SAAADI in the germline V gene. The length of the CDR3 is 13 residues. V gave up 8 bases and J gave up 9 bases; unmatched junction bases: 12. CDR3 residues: CASAPGQGLGQYF. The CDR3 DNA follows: TGCGCCAGCGCCCCCGGACAGGGTCTTGGGCAGTACTTC.

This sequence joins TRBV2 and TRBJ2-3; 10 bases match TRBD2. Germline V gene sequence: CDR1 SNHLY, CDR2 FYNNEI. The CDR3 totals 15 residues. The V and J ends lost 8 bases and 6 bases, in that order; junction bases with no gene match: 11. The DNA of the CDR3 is TGTGCCAGCTCCCAACTAGCGGGGATGAGTGATACGCAGTATTTT. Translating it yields CASSQLAGMSDTQYF. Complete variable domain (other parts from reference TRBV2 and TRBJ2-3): EPEVTQTPSHQVTQMGQEVILRCVPISNHLYFYWYRQILGQKVEFLVSFYNNEISEKSEIFDDQFSVERPDGSNFTLKIRSTKLEDSAMYFCASSQLAGMSDTQYFGPGTRLTVL.

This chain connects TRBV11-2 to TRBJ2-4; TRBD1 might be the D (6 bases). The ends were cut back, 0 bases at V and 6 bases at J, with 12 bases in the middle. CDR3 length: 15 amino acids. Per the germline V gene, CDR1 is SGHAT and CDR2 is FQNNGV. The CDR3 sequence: CASSLEPGVGNIQYF. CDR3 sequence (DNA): TGTGCCAGCAGCTTAGAGCCAGGGGTGGGAAACATTCAGTACTTC.

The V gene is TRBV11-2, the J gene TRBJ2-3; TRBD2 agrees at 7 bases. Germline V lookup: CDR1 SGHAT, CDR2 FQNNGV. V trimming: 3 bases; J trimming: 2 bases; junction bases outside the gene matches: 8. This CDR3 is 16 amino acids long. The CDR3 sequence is CASSFVGGINTDTQYF. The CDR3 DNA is TGTGCCAGCAGCTTCGTGGGGGGGATTAACACAGATACGCAGTATTTT.

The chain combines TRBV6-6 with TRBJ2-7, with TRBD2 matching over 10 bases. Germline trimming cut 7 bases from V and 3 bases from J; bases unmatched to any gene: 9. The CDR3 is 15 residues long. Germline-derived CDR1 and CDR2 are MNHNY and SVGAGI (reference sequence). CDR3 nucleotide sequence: TGTGCCAGCAACCCCAGGACTAGCGGTAACTACGAGCAGTACTTC. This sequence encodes CASNPRTSGNYEQYF.

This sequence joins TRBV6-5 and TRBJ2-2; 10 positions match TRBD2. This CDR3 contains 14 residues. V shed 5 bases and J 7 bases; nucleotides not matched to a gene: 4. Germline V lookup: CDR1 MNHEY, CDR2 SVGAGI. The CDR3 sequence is CASSIAGGGGELFF. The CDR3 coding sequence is TGTGCCAGCAGTATAGCGGGAGGTGGCGGGGAGCTGTTTTTT.

The CDR3: CASSNPCVANTEAFF. CDR3 coding DNA: TGTGCCAGCAGCAACCCGTGCGTTGCCAACACTGAAGCTTTCTTT. This sequence joins TRBV21-1 and TRBJ1-1. TRBV21-1 is designated a pseudogene. The CDR3 length is 15 residues.

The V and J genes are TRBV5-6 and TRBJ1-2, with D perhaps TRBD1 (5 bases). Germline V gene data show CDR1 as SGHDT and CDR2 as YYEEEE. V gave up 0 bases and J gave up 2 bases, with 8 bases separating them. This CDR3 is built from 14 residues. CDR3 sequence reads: CASSLGRVNYGYTF. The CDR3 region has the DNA TGTGCCAGCAGCTTGGGCAGGGTAAACTATGGCTACACCTTC.

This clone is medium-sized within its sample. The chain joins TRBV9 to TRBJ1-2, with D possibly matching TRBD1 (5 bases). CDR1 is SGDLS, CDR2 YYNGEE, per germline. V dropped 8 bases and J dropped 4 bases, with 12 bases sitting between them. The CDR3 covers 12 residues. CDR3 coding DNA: TGTGCCAGTAGCAGGGACCTCTATGGCTACACCTTC. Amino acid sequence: CASSRDLYGYTF. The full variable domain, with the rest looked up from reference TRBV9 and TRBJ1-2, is DSGVTQTPKHLITATGQRVTLRCSPRSGDLSVYWYQQSLDQGLQFLIQYYNGEERAKGNILERFSAQQFPDLHSELNLSSLELGDSALYFCASSRDLYGYTFGSGTRLTVV.

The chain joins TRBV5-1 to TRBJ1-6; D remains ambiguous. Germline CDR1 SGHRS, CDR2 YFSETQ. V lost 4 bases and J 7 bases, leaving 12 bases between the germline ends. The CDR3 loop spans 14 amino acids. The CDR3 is CASSISSDNSPLHF. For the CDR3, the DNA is TGCGCCAGCAGCATTTCTTCAGACAATTCACCCCTCCACTTT.

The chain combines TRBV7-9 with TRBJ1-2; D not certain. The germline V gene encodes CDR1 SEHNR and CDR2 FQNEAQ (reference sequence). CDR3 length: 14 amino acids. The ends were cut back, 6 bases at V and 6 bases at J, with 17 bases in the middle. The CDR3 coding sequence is TGTGCCAGCAGTCACAAGGGAGCGTCGGATGGCTACACCTTC. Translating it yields CASSHKGASDGYTF. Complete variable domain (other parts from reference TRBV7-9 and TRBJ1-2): DTGVSQNPRHKITKRGQNVTFRCDPISEHNRLYWYRQTLGQGPEFLTYFQNEAQLEKSRLLSDRFSAERPKGSFSTLEIQRTEQGDSAMYLCASSHKGASDGYTFGSGTRLTVV.

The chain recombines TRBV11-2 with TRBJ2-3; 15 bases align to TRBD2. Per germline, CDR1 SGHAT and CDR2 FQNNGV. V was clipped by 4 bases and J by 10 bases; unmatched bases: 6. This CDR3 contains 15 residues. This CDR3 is CASSSGLAGGLPQYF. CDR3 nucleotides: TGTGCCAGCAGCTCTGGACTAGCGGGAGGGCTACCGCAGTATTTT.

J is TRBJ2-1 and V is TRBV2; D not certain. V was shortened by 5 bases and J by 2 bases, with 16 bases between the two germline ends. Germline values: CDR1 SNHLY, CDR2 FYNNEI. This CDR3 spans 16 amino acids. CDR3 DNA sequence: TGTGCCAGCAGTAGACGCGTTCTGGTCGCCTACAATGAGCAGTTCTTC. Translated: CASSRRVLVAYNEQFF.

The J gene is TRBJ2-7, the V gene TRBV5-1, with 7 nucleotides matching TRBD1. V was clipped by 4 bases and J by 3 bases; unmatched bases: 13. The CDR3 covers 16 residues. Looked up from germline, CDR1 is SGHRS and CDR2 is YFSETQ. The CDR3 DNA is TGCGCCAGCAGCCTGGCCCGACAGGGTGGGGGCTACGAGCAGTACTTC. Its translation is CASSLARQGGGYEQYF.

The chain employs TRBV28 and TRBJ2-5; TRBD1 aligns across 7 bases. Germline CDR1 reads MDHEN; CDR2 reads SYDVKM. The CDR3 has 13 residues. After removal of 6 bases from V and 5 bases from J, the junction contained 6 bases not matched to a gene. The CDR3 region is CASRRGPDETQYF. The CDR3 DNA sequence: TGTGCCAGCAGGAGGGGGCCGGACGAGACCCAGTACTTC.

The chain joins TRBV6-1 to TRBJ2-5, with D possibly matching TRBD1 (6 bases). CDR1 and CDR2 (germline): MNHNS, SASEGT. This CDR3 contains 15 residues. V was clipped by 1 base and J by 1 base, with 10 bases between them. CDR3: CASSEGWGLQETQYF. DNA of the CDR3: TGTGCCAGCAGTGAAGGATGGGGGCTCCAAGAGACCCAGTACTTC.

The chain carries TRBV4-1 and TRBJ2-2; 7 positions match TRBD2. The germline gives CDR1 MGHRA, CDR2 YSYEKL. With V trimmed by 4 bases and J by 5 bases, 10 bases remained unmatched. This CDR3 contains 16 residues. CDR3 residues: CASSRGKTAGTGELFF. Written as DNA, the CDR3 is TGCGCCAGCAGCCGAGGAAAAACAGCGGGGACCGGGGAGCTGTTTTTT.

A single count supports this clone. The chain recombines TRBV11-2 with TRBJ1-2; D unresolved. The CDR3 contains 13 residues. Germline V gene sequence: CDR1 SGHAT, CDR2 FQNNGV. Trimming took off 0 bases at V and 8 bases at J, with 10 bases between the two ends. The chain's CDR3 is CASSLDRGSGYTF. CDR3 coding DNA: TGTGCCAGCAGCTTAGATCGTGGGTCCGGCTACACCTTC.

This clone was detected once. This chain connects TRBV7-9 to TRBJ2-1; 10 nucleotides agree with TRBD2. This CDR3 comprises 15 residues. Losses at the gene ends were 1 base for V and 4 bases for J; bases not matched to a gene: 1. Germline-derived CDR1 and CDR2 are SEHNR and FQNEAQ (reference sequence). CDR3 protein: CASSLGLAGYNEQFF. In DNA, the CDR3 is TGTGCCAGCAGCTTAGGACTAGCGGGTTACAATGAGCAGTTCTTC.

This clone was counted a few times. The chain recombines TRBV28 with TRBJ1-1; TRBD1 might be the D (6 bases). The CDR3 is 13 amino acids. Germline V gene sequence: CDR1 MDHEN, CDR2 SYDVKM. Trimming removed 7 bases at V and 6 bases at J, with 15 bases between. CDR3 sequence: CASNGGGAPEAFF. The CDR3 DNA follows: TGTGCCAGCAATGGTGGGGGGGCCCCTGAAGCTTTCTTT.

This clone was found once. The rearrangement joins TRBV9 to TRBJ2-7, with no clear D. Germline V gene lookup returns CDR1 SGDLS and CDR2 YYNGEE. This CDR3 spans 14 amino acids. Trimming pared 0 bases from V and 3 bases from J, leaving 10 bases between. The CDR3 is CASSVDGRNYEQYF. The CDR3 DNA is TGTGCCAGCAGCGTAGATGGGCGGAACTACGAGCAGTACTTC.

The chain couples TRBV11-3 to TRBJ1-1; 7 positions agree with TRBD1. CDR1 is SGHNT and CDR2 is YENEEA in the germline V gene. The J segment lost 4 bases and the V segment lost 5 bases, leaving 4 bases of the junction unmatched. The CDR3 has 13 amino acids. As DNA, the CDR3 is TGTGCCAGCAGCAGACAGGGTGGCACTGAAGCTTTCTTT. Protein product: CASSRQGGTEAFF.